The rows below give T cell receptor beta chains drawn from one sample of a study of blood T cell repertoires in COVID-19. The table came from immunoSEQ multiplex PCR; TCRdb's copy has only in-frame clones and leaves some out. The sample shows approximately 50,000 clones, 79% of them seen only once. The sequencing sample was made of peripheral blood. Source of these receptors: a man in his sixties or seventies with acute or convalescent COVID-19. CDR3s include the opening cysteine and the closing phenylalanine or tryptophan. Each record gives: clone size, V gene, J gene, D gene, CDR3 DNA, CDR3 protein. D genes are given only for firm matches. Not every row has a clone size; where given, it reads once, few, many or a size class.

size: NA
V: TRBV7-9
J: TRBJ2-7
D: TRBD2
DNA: TGTGCCAGCAGCTCGGGACTAGCGGCCTATACCTACGAGCAGTACTTC
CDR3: CASSSGLAAYTYEQYF

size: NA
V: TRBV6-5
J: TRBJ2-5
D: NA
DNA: TGTGCCAGCAGTTACTCTGGTCAGGGATACGTGGAGACCCAGTACTTC
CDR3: CASSYSGQGYVETQYF

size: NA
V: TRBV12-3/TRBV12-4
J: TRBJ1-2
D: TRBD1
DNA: TGTGCCAGCTCAGGGGGCGCGAGGTATGGCTACACCTTC
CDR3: CASSGGARYGYTF

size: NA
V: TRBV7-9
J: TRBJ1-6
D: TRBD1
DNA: TGTGCCAGCAGCTCCTCGGACAGGGGGTCCTATAATTCACCCCTCCACTTT
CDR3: CASSSSDRGSYNSPLHF

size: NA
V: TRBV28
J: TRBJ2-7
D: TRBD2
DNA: TGTGCCAGCAGTAAGCCAAGACTAGCGAACTACGAGCAGTACTTC
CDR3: CASSKPRLANYEQYF

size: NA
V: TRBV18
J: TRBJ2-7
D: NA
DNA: TGTGCCAGCTCACCACCGGCGCCAGCGGAATGGCAGTACTTC
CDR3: CASSPPAPAEWQYF

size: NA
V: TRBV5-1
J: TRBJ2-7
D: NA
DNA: TGCGCCAGCAGCCGGGAAGACTACGAGCAGTACTTC
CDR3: CASSREDYEQYF

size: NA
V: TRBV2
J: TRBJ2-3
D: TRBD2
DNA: TGTGCCGGAGCCCGGGACTACACAGATACGCAGTATTTT
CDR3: CAGARDYTDTQYF

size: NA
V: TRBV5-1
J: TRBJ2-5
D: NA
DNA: TGCGCCAGCAGCTTGGTTCCGGGACTGGAAGAGACCCAGTACTTC
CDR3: CASSLVPGLEETQYF

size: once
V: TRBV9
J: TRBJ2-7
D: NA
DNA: TGTGCCAGCAGCCCAGGCGGTAGGGAGGAGCAGTACTTC
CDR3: CASSPGGREEQYF

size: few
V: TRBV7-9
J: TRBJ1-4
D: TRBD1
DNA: TGTGCCAGCAGCGAGGACAGGGTGGCAACTAATGAAAAACTGTTTTTT
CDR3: CASSEDRVATNEKLFF

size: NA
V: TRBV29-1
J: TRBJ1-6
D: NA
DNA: TGCAGCGTTCGTGAGAATAATTCACCCCTCCACTTT
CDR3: CSVRENNSPLHF

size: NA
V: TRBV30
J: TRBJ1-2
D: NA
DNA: TGTGCCCGGAGGGACGGAGGGGTAGGCTATGGCTACACCTTC
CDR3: CARRDGGVGYGYTF

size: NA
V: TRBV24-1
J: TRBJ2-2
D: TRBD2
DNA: TGTGCCACCAGTGATTCGGCCCTGAGCGGGAGGTTCACCGGGGAGCTGTTTTTT
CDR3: CATSDSALSGRFTGELFF

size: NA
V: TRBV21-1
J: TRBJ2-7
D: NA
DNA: TGTGCCAGCAGCAGGCCTGGAAAGCGGGAGCTGGGCCCCTACGAGCAGTACTTC
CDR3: CASSRPGKRELGPYEQYF

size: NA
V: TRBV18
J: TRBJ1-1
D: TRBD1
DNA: TGTGCCAGCTCCCCCAGGGGGCCCTTGAACACTGAAGCTTTCTTT
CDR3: CASSPRGPLNTEAFF

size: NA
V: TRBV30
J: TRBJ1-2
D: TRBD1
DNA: TGTGCCTGGAGGACAGGGATCTATGGCTACACCTTC
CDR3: CAWRTGIYGYTF

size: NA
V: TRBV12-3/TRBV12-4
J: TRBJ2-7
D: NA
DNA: TGTGCCAGCAGTCTTGGGACTTCCTACGAGCAGTACTTC
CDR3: CASSLGTSYEQYF

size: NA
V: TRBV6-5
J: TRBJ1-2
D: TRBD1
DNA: TGTGCCAGCAGCTACGAACGGACAGGTTTCTATGGCTACACCTTC
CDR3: CASSYERTGFYGYTF

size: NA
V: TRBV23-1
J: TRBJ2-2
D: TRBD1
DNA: TGCGCCAGCAGTCAATCCCGACAGGGGACCGGGGAGCTGTTTTTT
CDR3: CASSQSRQGTGELFF

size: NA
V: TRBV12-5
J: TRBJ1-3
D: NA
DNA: TGTGCTAGTGGCCCCTATTCTGGAAACACCATATATTTT
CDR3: CASGPYSGNTIYF

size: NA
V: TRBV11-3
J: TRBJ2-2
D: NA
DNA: TGTGCCAGCAGCCCCACAGGGACCGGGGAGCTGTTTTTT
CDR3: CASSPTGTGELFF

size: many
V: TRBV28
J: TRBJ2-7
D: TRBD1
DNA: TGTGCCAGCAGTGAGTCTCCGGGACAGGGCGACGGGGAGCAGTACTTC
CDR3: CASSESPGQGDGEQYF

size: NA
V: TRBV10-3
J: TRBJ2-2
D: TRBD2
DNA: TGTGCCATCAGGCCTAGCGGAACGAACACCGGGGAGCTGTTTTTT
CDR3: CAIRPSGTNTGELFF

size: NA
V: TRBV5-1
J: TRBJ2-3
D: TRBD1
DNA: TGCGCCAGCAGCTCTACAGGGGGCCTGGCAGATACGCAGTATTTT
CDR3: CASSSTGGLADTQYF

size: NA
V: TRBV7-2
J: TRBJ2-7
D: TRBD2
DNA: TGTGCCAGCAGCCCGGCCGGGACTACCCACGAGCAGTACTTC
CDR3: CASSPAGTTHEQYF

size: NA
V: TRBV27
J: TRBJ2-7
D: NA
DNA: TGTGCCAGCCGGACGGGGGAAAGATACGAGCAGTACTTC
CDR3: CASRTGERYEQYF

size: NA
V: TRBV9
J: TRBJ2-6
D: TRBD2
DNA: TGTGCCAGCAGTGAGGGAGGGGCCTCTGGGGCCAACGTCCTGACTTTC
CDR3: CASSEGGASGANVLTF

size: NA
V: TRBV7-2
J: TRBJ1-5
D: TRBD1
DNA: TGTGCCAGCAGCTTAAGGGGACAGGGGGCATATCAGCCCCAGCATTTT
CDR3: CASSLRGQGAYQPQHF

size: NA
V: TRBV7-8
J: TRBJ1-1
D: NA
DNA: TGTGCCAGCAGCGGGAGCGGGGGACACCGGGGGACTGAAGCTTTCTTT
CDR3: CASSGSGGHRGTEAFF

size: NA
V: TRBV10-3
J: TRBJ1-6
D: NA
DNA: TGTGCCATCAGCGATCTAAGCTCCTATAATTCACCCCTCCACTTT
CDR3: CAISDLSSYNSPLHF

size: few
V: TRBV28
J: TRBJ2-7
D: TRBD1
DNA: TGTGCCAGCAGTGGCCCGGGACAGGGGACGTACGAGCAGTACTTC
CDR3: CASSGPGQGTYEQYF

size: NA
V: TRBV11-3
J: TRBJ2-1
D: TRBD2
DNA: TGTGCCAGCAGGGGACTATCGACACTCAATGAGCAGTTCTTC
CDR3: CASRGLSTLNEQFF

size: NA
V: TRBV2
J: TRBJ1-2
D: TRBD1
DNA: TGTGCCAGCACAGGGACAGGGGAAAACTATGGCTACACCTTC
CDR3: CASTGTGENYGYTF

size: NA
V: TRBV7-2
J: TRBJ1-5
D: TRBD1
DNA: TGTGCCAGCAGCTTGGGGGACAGGGAGGATCAGCCCCAGCATTTT
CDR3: CASSLGDREDQPQHF

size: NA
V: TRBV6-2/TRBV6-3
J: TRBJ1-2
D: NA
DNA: TGTGCCAGCAGTAAGGAGGGACGTTCTAACTATGGCTACACCTTC
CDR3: CASSKEGRSNYGYTF

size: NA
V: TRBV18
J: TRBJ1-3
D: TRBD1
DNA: TGTGCCAGCTCACCATCCGGGACAGGGGTTGGAAACACCATATATTTT
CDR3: CASSPSGTGVGNTIYF

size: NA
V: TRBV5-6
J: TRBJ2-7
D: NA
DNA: TGTGCCAGCAGCTTGACCGGCGAGCAGTACTTC
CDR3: CASSLTGEQYF

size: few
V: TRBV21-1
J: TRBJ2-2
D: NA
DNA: TGTGCCAGCAGCAAAGCGCTTTTAGGGGGGGTGGCGAACACCGGGGAGCTGTTTTTT
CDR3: CASSKALLGGVANTGELFF

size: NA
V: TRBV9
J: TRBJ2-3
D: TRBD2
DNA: TGTGCCAGCAGCGTACAAGGACTAGCGGGGGCAGATACGCAGTATTTT
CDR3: CASSVQGLAGADTQYF

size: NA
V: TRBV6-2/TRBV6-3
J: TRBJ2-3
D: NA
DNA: TGTGCCAGCAGTTACTCGCGCGATACGCAGTATTTT
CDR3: CASSYSRDTQYF

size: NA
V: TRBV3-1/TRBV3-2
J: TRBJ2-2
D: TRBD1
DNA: TGTGCCAGCAGCCGGGACAGCCGGAACACCGGGGAGCTGTTTTTT
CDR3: CASSRDSRNTGELFF

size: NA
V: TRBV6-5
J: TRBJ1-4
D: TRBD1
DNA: TGTGCCAGCATCACAGGGGAAGCAACTAATGAAAAACTGTTTTTT
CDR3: CASITGEATNEKLFF

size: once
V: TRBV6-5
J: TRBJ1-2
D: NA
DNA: TGTGCCACCTCGGACAGAAACTATGGCTACACCTTC
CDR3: CATSDRNYGYTF

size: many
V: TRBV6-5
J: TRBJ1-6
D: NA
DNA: TGTGCCAGCAGCCTACAGGGACCAAATAATTCACCCCTCCACTTT
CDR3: CASSLQGPNNSPLHF

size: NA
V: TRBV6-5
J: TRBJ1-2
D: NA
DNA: TGTGCCAGCAGCCCCGGTCCTCATGGCTACACCTTC
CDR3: CASSPGPHGYTF

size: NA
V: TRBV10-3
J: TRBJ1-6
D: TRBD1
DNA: TGTGCCATCAGTGAGAGACAGGGGGTGCTCTATAATTCACCCCTCCACTTT
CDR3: CAISERQGVLYNSPLHF

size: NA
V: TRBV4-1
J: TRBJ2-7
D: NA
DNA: TGCGCCAGCAGCCACGAGGACAGAATCAACTACGAGCAGTACTTC
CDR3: CASSHEDRINYEQYF

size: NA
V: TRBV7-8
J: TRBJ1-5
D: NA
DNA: TGTGCCAGCAGCCCTCGGGGAGGAAGCAATCAGCCCCAGCATTTT
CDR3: CASSPRGGSNQPQHF

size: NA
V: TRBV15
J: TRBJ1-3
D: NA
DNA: TGTGCCACCAGGAGGGACAACTCTGGAAACACCATATATTTT
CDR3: CATRRDNSGNTIYF

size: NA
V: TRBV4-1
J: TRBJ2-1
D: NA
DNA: TGCGCCAGCAGCCACCTCACGGGTAGCGGAGGCTACAATGAGCAGTTCTTC
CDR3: CASSHLTGSGGYNEQFF

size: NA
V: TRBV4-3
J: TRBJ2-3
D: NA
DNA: TGCGCCAGCAGCCTTACGGGGTACACAGATACGCAGTATTTT
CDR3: CASSLTGYTDTQYF

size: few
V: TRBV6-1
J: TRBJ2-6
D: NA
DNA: TGTGCCAGCAGTGAAAGGAGCTCTGGGGCCAACGTCCTGACTTTC
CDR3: CASSERSSGANVLTF

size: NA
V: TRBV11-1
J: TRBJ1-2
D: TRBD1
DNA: TGTGCCAGCAGCTTAGCGCCGGGACAGGGGTCCCTCTATGGCTACACCTTC
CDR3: CASSLAPGQGSLYGYTF

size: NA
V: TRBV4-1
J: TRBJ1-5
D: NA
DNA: TGCGCCAGCAGTCCACAGGCGAACAATCAGCCCCAGCATTTT
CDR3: CASSPQANNQPQHF

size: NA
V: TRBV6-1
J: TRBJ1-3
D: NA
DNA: TGTGCCAGCAGTGAAGCCTTGTTGAGGCAGGGTCCTGGAAACACCATATATTTT
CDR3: CASSEALLRQGPGNTIYF